The table lists the clone carrying this TCR beta chain with a few counts. Its target is not known. The 5'RACE method, run with constant-segment primers, produced TCR alpha and TCR beta cDNA libraries (carrying sample barcodes and UMIs). TCRdb processed the 5' RACE reads anew with MiXCR; each CDR3 protein has one entry. The sample has 350,000 or so distinct CDR3 sequences, approximately 13% seen once. This sample was included in a study of T-cell memory formation after mild COVID-19. Study at large: TCR clusters showed largely donor specificity.

Losses at the gene ends were 7 bases for V and 8 bases for J; bases not matched to a gene: 14. This CDR3 is built from 16 residues. CDR1 is SEHNR, CDR2 FQNEAQ, per germline (reference sequence). Findings of the study overall: Clones contracting across day 15 to 85 had a balanced CD4/CD8 profile; later expanding clones leaned CD4+.

The V and J genes are TRBV7-9 and TRBJ2-1, with 10 bases aligning to TRBD2. Input material: PBMCs or a T cell subset sorted from them (not recorded which). This TCR was sampled from a man aged 18 to 35 who had mild COVID-19 (a few samples of this study predate the infection). Cell type and time point are not known. Written as DNA, the CDR3 is TGTGCCAGCACCTTCATAGGACTAGCGGCATCGGATGAGCAGTTCTTC. It codes for CASTFIGLAASDEQFF.